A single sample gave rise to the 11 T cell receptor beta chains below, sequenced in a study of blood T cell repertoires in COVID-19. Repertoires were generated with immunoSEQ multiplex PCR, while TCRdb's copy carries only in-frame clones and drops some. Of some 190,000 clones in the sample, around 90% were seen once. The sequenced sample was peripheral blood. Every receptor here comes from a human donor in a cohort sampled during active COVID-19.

CDR3 loop: CASSQDFAQGETQYF. CDR3 nucleotide sequence: TGTGCCAGCAGCCAAGATTTCGCCCAGGGGGAGACCCAGTACTTC. The rearrangement joins TRBV3-1 (or the pseudogene TRBV3-2) to TRBJ2-5, with D maybe TRBD1 (6 bases). Trimming removed 0 bases at V and 5 bases at J, with 13 bases between. The germline V gene has CDR1 LGHDT and CDR2 YNNKEL (reference sequence). This CDR3 is 15 amino acids long.

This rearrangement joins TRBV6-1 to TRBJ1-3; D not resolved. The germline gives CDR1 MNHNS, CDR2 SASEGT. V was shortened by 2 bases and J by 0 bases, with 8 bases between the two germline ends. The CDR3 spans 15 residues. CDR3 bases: TGTGCCAGCAGTGAACGGGTCACCTCTGGAAACACCATATATTTT. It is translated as CASSERVTSGNTIYF.

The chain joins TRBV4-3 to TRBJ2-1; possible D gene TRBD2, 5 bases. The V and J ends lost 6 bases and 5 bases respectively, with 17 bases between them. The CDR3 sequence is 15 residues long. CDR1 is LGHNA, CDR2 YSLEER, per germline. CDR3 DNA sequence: TGCGCCAGCAGTCAGGACTGGTCCTTAAACAATGAGCAGTTCTTC. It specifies CASSQDWSLNNEQFF.

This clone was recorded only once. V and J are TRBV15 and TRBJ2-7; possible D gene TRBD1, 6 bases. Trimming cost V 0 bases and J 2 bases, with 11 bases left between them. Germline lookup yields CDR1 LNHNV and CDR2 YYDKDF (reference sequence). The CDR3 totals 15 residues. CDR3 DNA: TGTGCCACCAGCAGAGATACAGGGATTCCCTACGAGCAGTACTTC. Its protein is CATSRDTGIPYEQYF.

DNA for the CDR3: TGTGCCAGCAGAGATGGACTAGCCGAAGAGCAGTTCTTC. Its translation: CASRDGLAEEQFF. The rearrangement links TRBV2 to TRBJ2-1, with TRBD2 matching over 8 bases. Per the germline V gene, CDR1 is SNHLY and CDR2 is FYNNEI. V lost 6 bases, J lost 10 bases, and 8 bases stayed unmatched. The length of the CDR3 is 13 residues.

In DNA, the CDR3 is TGTGCCAGCAGCGTAGCCACAGCCCCAGGGACAGGCTATGGCTACACCTTC. Protein product: CASSVATAPGTGYGYTF. The rearrangement uses TRBV9 and TRBJ1-2, with 8 bases matching TRBD1. Germline V CDR1 and CDR2: SGDLS, YYNGEE. The CDR3 spans 17 residues. The trim removed 0 bases at V and 4 bases at J, leaving 11 bases unmatched.

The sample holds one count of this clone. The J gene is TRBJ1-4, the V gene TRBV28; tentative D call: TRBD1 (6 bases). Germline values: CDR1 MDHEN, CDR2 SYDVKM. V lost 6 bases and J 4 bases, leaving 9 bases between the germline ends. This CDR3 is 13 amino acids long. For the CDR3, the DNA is TGTGCCAGCAGGGACAGCCTTAATGAAAAACTGTTTTTT. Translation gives CASRDSLNEKLFF.

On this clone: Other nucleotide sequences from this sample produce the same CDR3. The CDR3 sequence is CASSSGGDTQYF. The CDR3 nucleotides read TGTGCCAGCAGCTCCGGGGGAGATACGCAGTATTTT. J is TRBJ2-3 and V is TRBV7-9; possibly TRBD2 for D (6 bases). Trimming took 4 bases from V and 5 from J, leaving 7 bases between them. Germline CDR1 and CDR2: SEHNR and FQNEAQ (reference sequence). The CDR3 extends over 12 amino acids.

CDR3 sequence (DNA): TGTGCCAGCTCACCACCGACAGGGTTTCAGCATAATTCACCCCTCCACTTT. It yields the protein CASSPPTGFQHNSPLHF. J is TRBJ1-6 and V is TRBV18; 7 bases match TRBD1. Trimming cost V 0 bases and J 5 bases; bases outside gene matches: 7. Germline V gives CDR1 KGHSH, CDR2 LQKENI. This CDR3 contains 17 residues.

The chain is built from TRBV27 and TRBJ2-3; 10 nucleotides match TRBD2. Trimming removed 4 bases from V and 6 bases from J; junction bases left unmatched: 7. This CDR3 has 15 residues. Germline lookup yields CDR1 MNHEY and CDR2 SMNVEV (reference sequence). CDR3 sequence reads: CASSSDGTSADTQYF. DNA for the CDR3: TGTGCCAGCAGTTCCGACGGGACTAGCGCCGATACGCAGTATTTT.

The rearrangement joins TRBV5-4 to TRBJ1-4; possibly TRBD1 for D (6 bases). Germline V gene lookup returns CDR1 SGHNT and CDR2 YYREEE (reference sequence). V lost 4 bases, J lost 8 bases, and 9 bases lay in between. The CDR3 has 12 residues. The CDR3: CASSTTGEKLFF. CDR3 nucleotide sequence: TGTGCCAGCAGCACGACAGGAGAAAAACTGTTTTTT.